Below are 24 T cell receptor beta chains sequenced from a single sample in a study of T cells expressing NK-cell markers. TCRdb reprocessed the 5' RACE reads, with one entry per CDR3 protein and no DNA. The listing contains about 260,000 distinct CDR3 sequences. Material: blood T cells: a sorted CD56 or NKG2C T cell subset, CD4+ or CD8+ T cells, or bulk PBMC T cells (not recorded which). Every receptor here comes from a man aged 18 to 30 in good health.

The chain recombines TRBV15 with TRBJ2-7; TCRdb reports TRBD1, a call that lacks DNA to check it against. CDR3 length: 15 amino acids. CDR1 LNHNV and CDR2 YYDKDF come from the germline V gene (reference sequence). The chain's CDR3 is CATSRETASFNEQYF.

The rearrangement links TRBV5-1 to TRBJ1-2. Looked up from germline, CDR1 is SGHRS and CDR2 is YFSETQ. This CDR3 contains 14 residues. CDR3 residues: CASSLETVNYGYTF.

The chain recombines TRBV20-1 with TRBJ2-4. The CDR3 has 13 amino acids. CDR1 and CDR2 from the germline V gene are DFQATT and SNEGSKA (reference sequence). The CDR3 loop reads CSARSPSGNIQYF.

The CDR3 is CASSSGPRNYGYTF. The chain couples TRBV5-5 to TRBJ1-2; without DNA, the TCRdb call of TRBD1 cannot be checked. The germline V gene has CDR1 SGHKS and CDR2 YYEKEE (reference sequence). There are 14 residues in the CDR3.

The CDR3 loop reads CASSTDRGSEQYF. This chain joins TRBV12-3 or TRBV12-4 and TRBJ2-7; lacking DNA, the TRBD1 call made by TCRdb goes unchecked. The CDR3 extends over 13 amino acids.

The V gene is TRBV10-3, the J gene TRBJ2-7; the TRBD2 assignment by TCRdb is unverifiable without DNA. Germline values: CDR1 ENHRY, CDR2 SYGVKD. This CDR3 comprises 13 residues. The CDR3: CAISTPSGVLQYF.

CDR3 protein: CSAPPWLLSGEQFF. The V call is TRBV20-1, the J call TRBJ2-1; the TRBD1 assignment by TCRdb is unverifiable without DNA. Germline V lookup: CDR1 DFQATT, CDR2 SNEGSKA (reference sequence). CDR3 length: 14 residues.

The CDR3 is CASREGLAGAGEQFF. The chain combines TRBV12-3 or TRBV12-4 with TRBJ2-1; TCRdb lists TRBD2, though no DNA is available to test this call. CDR3 length equals 15 residues.

The gene calls are TRBV12-3 or TRBV12-4 and TRBJ1-2; the D call from TCRdb, TRBD1, cannot be confirmed without DNA. This CDR3 is built from 17 residues. CDR3: CASSLYETALRRDGYTF.

The gene calls are TRBV5-6 and TRBJ2-7. CDR1 and CDR2 (germline): SGHDT, YYEEEE. The length of the CDR3 is 15 residues. The CDR3 reads CASSFYGTLRGEQYF.

J is TRBJ1-2 and V is TRBV11-2; TCRdb calls TRBD1, which cannot be checked without DNA. The CDR3 runs 15 residues. Per germline, CDR1 SGHAT and CDR2 FQNNGV. The CDR3 sequence is CASSLNQGGGYGYTF.

V is TRBV4-2 and J is TRBJ2-1; with no DNA, the TCRdb D assignment of TRBD1 cannot be verified. The CDR3 runs to 16 residues. Per germline, CDR1 LGHNA and CDR2 YNFKEQ. Here the CDR3 reads CASSQVGQGGNNEQFF.

The rearrangement links TRBV6-5 to TRBJ2-7; TCRdb selects TRBD1, and the lack of DNA leaves this call unchecked. Per the germline V gene, CDR1 is MNHEY and CDR2 is SVGAGI. The CDR3 has 13 residues. The CDR3: CASSRQGRYEQYF.

The rearrangement joins TRBV4-3 to TRBJ2-3; TCRdb lists TRBD2, though no DNA is available to test this call. CDR1 is LGHNA, CDR2 YSLEER, per germline. This CDR3 has 17 amino acids. CDR3 amino acids: CASSQRTSGSGEDTQYF.

The chain combines TRBV29-1 with TRBJ2-2; TCRdb indicates TRBD1, and absent DNA this call remains unverified. Germline V gene data show CDR1 as SQVTM and CDR2 as ANQGSEA. The CDR3 consists of 12 residues. CDR3 sequence reads: CSGGVGTGELFF.

The chain recombines TRBV20-1 with TRBJ1-2; absent DNA, TCRdb's TRBD1 call cannot be checked. Germline V lookup: CDR1 DFQATT, CDR2 SNEGSKA (reference sequence). The CDR3 is 13 residues long. The CDR3 loop reads CSATTDKTYGYTF.

The chain links TRBV6-6 to TRBJ1-1; TCRdb selects TRBD1, and the lack of DNA leaves this call unchecked. The CDR3 totals 13 residues. Germline V CDR1 and CDR2: MNHNY, SVGAGI (reference sequence). The CDR3 sequence: CASSYYRESEAFF.

The chain is built from TRBV12-3 or TRBV12-4 and TRBJ1-1; the D gene TCRdb calls, TRBD1, cannot be checked with no DNA. The CDR3 covers 15 residues. CDR3 protein: CASSPLLRGRGEAFF.

The CDR3 reads CASSLGRTSVYEQYF. The genes are TRBV5-1 and TRBJ2-7; as DNA is missing, the TRBD2 call by TCRdb cannot be tested. The CDR3 extends over 15 amino acids. CDR1 and CDR2 (germline): SGHRS, YFSETQ.

The chain carries TRBV12-3 or TRBV12-4 and TRBJ2-1; the TRBD1 assignment by TCRdb is unverifiable without DNA. This CDR3 region has 13 residues. The CDR3 loop reads CASSLFRDTEQFF.

The genes are TRBV6-1 and TRBJ2-6. CDR1 is MNHNS, CDR2 SASEGT, per germline. The CDR3 runs 15 residues. The CDR3 loop is CASSEAGAGANVLTF.

CDR3 in amino acids: CASTPRVSSYNEQFF. The chain combines TRBV12-3 or TRBV12-4 with TRBJ2-1; TCRdb picks TRBD1, but there is no DNA to check that call. CDR3 length equals 15 residues.

This chain's CDR3 is CASRLTAYEQYF. This sequence joins TRBV28 and TRBJ2-7; there is no DNA to check the TCRdb D call of TRBD1. CDR3 size: 12 residues. Germline-derived CDR1 and CDR2 are MDHEN and SYDVKM. Supplemented by reference TRBV28 and TRBJ2-7, the full variable domain reads DVKVTQSSRYLVKRTGEKVFLECVQDMDHENMFWYRQDPGLGLRLIYFSYDVKMKEKGDIPEGYSVSREKKERFSLILESASTNQTSMYLCASRLTAYEQYFGPGTRLTVT.

The V call is TRBV9, the J call TRBJ2-2; absent DNA, TCRdb's TRBD1 call cannot be checked. Germline V gene lookup returns CDR1 SGDLS and CDR2 YYNGEE. The CDR3 extends over 16 amino acids. This CDR3 is CASSVAGSHFPGELFF. The full variable domain, rest sourced from reference TRBV9 and TRBJ2-2, is DSGVTQTPKHLITATGQRVTLRCSPRSGDLSVYWYQQSLDQGLQFLIQYYNGEERAKGNILERFSAQQFPDLHSELNLSSLELGDSALYFCASSVAGSHFPGELFFGEGSRLTVL.